The 16 T cell receptor beta chains given below trace back to one sample, sequenced in a study of blood T cell repertoires in COVID-19. Clones were sequenced by immunoSEQ multiplex PCR, and TCRdb holds only the in-frame ones, with some missing. The top ten clones hold less than 3% of a sample with over 200,000 clones, around nine tenths of them seen once. The sample consisted of peripheral blood. Receptor source: a woman aged 55-70 years with acute or convalescent COVID-19.

This clone appeared a few times. This sequence joins TRBV5-1 and TRBJ1-1; no reliable D call. Germline assignment: CDR1 SGHRS and CDR2 YFSETQ. The CDR3 sequence is 12 residues long. V was clipped by 4 bases and J by 8 bases, with 12 bases between them. The CDR3 sequence is CASSVAEGEAFF. CDR3 sequence (DNA): TGCGCCAGCAGCGTCGCGGAGGGAGAAGCTTTCTTT.

V usage is TRBV7-2 and J usage is TRBJ2-2; 7 positions match TRBD1. Germline V gene sequence: CDR1 SGHTA, CDR2 FQGNSA. J gave up 0 bases and V 4 bases, and 5 bases lay outside the gene matches. CDR3 length equals 16 residues. Here the CDR3 reads CASSSYGTANTGELFF. The DNA for the CDR3 is TGTGCCAGCAGCTCATACGGGACAGCGAACACCGGGGAGCTGTTTTTT.

The chain employs TRBV6-5 and TRBJ2-1; weak D call: TRBD1 (5 bases). The germline CDR1 and CDR2 sequences are MNHEY and SVGAGI. The V and J ends lost 6 bases and 5 bases respectively, with 17 bases between them. The CDR3 spans 15 residues. In DNA form, the CDR3 reads TGTGCCAGCAGGAGTATAGGACATATAAACAATGAGCAGTTCTTC. It translates to CASRSIGHINNEQFF.

This chain links TRBV11-3 with TRBJ2-3; 9 nucleotides line up with TRBD1. CDR3 length: 17 amino acids. V gave up 4 bases and J gave up 1 base; unmatched junction bases: 9. Germline V gives CDR1 SGHNT, CDR2 YENEEA. CDR3 region: CASSSYGRTGGTDTQYF. The CDR3 DNA follows: TGTGCCAGCAGCTCCTATGGAAGGACAGGGGGCACAGATACGCAGTATTTT.

The chain combines TRBV5-1 with TRBJ1-1, with unresolved D. Germline CDR1 is SGHRS and CDR2 is YFSETQ. This CDR3 has 15 residues. V was trimmed by 0 bases and J by 7 bases, leaving 16 bases between them. CDR3 sequence reads: CASSLGSYSPFEAFF. The CDR3 DNA reads as TGCGCCAGCAGCTTGGGCTCGTACAGCCCCTTTGAAGCTTTCTTT.

CDR3 residues: CASSDGLVTYNEQFF. CDR3 bases: TGTGCCAGCAGTGACGGACTAGTCACCTACAATGAGCAGTTCTTC. The rearrangement uses TRBV6-1 and TRBJ2-1; 7 positions agree with TRBD2. The ends lost 3 bases at V and 2 bases at J; junction bases unmatched: 4. CDR1 MNHNS and CDR2 SASEGT come from the germline V gene. This CDR3 is built from 15 residues.

J is TRBJ2-7 and V is TRBV7-3, with 9 bases matching TRBD2. Trimming took 2 bases from V and 4 from J; bases not matched to a gene: 6. The CDR3 has 15 amino acids. Looked up from germline, CDR1 is SGHTA and CDR2 is FQGTGA. CDR3 in DNA: TGTGCCAGCAGCTTATGGGCTAGCGGGGTTTACGAGCAGTACTTC. It is translated as CASSLWASGVYEQYF.

J is TRBJ2-2 and V is TRBV5-4; D ambiguous. V gave up 0 bases and J gave up 3 bases, with 3 bases separating them. This CDR3 is 13 amino acids long. Germline assignment: CDR1 SGHNT and CDR2 YYREEE (reference sequence). CDR3 region: CASSLAYTGELFF. CDR3 bases: TGTGCCAGCAGCTTGGCATACACCGGGGAGCTGTTTTTT.

The genes are TRBV7-9 and TRBJ2-1; 15 bases match TRBD2. The CDR3 is 18 residues long. Per the germline V gene, CDR1 is SEHNR and CDR2 is FQNEAQ (reference sequence). With 5 bases clipped from V and 2 bases from J, the junction kept 7 bases outside the gene matches. In DNA form, the CDR3 reads TGTGCCAGCAGCCAACGGACTAGCGGGAGGGCCGCCTACAATGAGCAGTTCTTC. Its translation: CASSQRTSGRAAYNEQFF. Drawing the rest from reference TRBV7-9 and TRBJ2-1, the complete variable domain is DTGVSQNPRHKITKRGQNVTFRCDPISEHNRLYWYRQTLGQGPEFLTYFQNEAQLEKSRLLSDRFSAERPKGSFSTLEIQRTEQGDSAMYLCASSQRTSGRAAYNEQFFGPGTRLTVL.

This chain connects TRBV27 to TRBJ2-5, with 7 bases identical to TRBD1. In germline, CDR1 is MNHEY, CDR2 SMNVEV (reference sequence). Unmatched junction bases numbered 7, after V lost 7 bases and J lost 2 bases. The CDR3 length is 14 residues. Written as DNA, the CDR3 is TGTGCCAGCAATACTCGGGACAGACAAGAGACCCAGTACTTC. It translates to CASNTRDRQETQYF.

This CDR3 reads CASSEETDSPYYGYTF. CDR3 DNA: TGTGCCAGCAGTGAAGAGACTGACTCTCCTTACTATGGCTACACCTTC. This chain connects TRBV6-4 to TRBJ1-2; D remains unclear. In germline, CDR1 is MRHNA, CDR2 SNTAGT. V was pared by 3 bases and J by 3 bases, with 17 bases between. This CDR3 is built from 16 residues.

The chain couples TRBV21-1 to TRBJ1-2; the table's D call, TRBD1, was not checked against the DNA. TRBV21-1 is flagged as a pseudogene. This CDR3 contains 15 residues. The CDR3 nucleotides are TGTGCCAGCAGCAAAGTGCCAGGGGGCGAATATGGCTACACCTTC. Its translation is CASSKVPGGEYGYTF.

CDR3 sequence (DNA): TGTGCCATCGCGGGGTACAATGAGCAGTTCTTC. Protein: CAIAGYNEQFF. The V and J genes are TRBV10-3 and TRBJ2-1; tentative D call: TRBD2 (6 bases). From germline, CDR1 is ENHRY and CDR2 SYGVKD. The V gene lost 8 bases and the J gene lost 4 bases, with 6 bases spanning the gap. This CDR3 has 11 amino acids.

V and J are TRBV24-1 and TRBJ1-2; 12 bases fit TRBD1. The V and J ends lost 4 bases and 4 bases, in that order; junction bases with no gene match: 6. There are 16 residues in the CDR3. The germline CDR1 and CDR2 sequences are KGHDR and SFDVKD. The CDR3 bases are TGTGCCACCAGTGAATCCGGGACAGGGGGCTTCTATGGCTACACCTTC. Translation gives CATSESGTGGFYGYTF.

The chain carries TRBV6-5 and TRBJ1-6; no clear D gene. The CDR3 runs to 13 residues. Trimming stripped 2 bases from V and 10 bases from J, with 9 bases between. CDR1 is MNHEY, CDR2 SVGAGI, per germline. CDR3 residues: CASSYEGESPLHF. CDR3 sequence (DNA): TGTGCCAGCAGTTACGAGGGTGAATCACCCCTCCACTTT.

Comments on this clone: The conserved phenylalanine or tryptophan normally closing the CDR3 is absent here, so this likely arose from a read error. No DNA is shown, since the ends of the CDR3 on it are uncertain; the CDR3 is the one TCRdb lists. The chain employs TRBV4-1 and TRBJ1-2; the table's D call of TRBD1 was not tested on the DNA. The CDR3 has 13 residues if both end residues are counted. CDR1 is MGHRA and CDR2 is YSYEKL in the germline V gene. The CDR3 is CASSQDFRTGMFL.